The 21 T cell receptor beta chains listed next were all sequenced from one sample in a study of response to subunit inactivated influenza vaccine. TCRdb fed the RT-PCR reads into MiXCR, producing one record per CDR3 protein. The table shows about 700,000 distinct CDR3 sequences, with approximately 15% occurring only once. This specimen was PBMCs from blood, taken 14 to 15 days before vaccination. These receptors were obtained from a man over 45 who received an inactivated influenza vaccine.

This clonotype was seen repeatedly, ten times or more. The V call is TRBV5-1, the J call TRBJ2-1; 14 nucleotides agree with TRBD2. Looked up from germline, CDR1 is SGHRS and CDR2 is YFSETQ. J lost 8 bases, V lost 7 bases, and 11 bases had no gene match. This CDR3 is 16 amino acids long. The CDR3 is CASARLAGGSFHEQFF. The CDR3 coding sequence is TGCGCCAGCGCTAGACTAGCGGGAGGGTCGTTCCATGAGCAGTTCTTC.

This rearrangement joins TRBV7-9 to TRBJ2-5, with D hard to call. This CDR3 contains 15 residues. The germline V gene encodes CDR1 SEHNR and CDR2 FQNEAQ (reference sequence). Trimming removed 2 bases from V and 2 bases from J, with 12 bases in between. CDR3 amino acids: CASSLTWPAQETQYF. The CDR3 region has the DNA TGTGCCAGCAGCTTAACATGGCCGGCGCAAGAGACCCAGTACTTC.

The gene calls are TRBV19 and TRBJ1-2, with D tentatively TRBD1 (6 bases). This CDR3 region has 14 residues. Trimming stripped 3 bases from V and 0 bases from J, with 8 bases between. From germline, CDR1 is LNHDA and CDR2 SQIVND (reference sequence). For the CDR3, the DNA is TGTGCCAGTAGTATTGGGACAACTAACTATGGCTACACCTTC. Translation: CASSIGTTNYGYTF.

The chain employs TRBV7-2 and TRBJ1-5; D uncertain. The CDR3 totals 16 residues. The V end lost 1 base, the J end lost 0 bases, and 10 bases lay between the germline ends. Germline CDR1 is SGHTA and CDR2 is FQGNSA. The CDR3 protein is CASSLDFWNSNQPQHF. The CDR3 coding sequence is TGTGCCAGCAGCTTAGATTTCTGGAATAGCAATCAGCCCCAGCATTTT.

This clonotype was detected many times. The V call is TRBV5-1, the J call TRBJ2-7, with 12 bases identical to TRBD1. This CDR3 comprises 15 residues. The trim removed 3 bases at V and 5 bases at J, leaving 6 bases unmatched. Per germline, CDR1 SGHRS and CDR2 YFSETQ. CDR3 coding DNA: TGCGCCAGCAGCTGGTCCGGGACAGGGGGCGACGAGCAGTACTTC. This translates into CASSWSGTGGDEQYF.

The gene calls are TRBV7-2 and TRBJ2-7; no reliable D call. The V and J ends lost 5 bases and 1 base respectively, with 15 bases between them. The CDR3 has 15 residues. CDR1 SGHTA and CDR2 FQGNSA come from the germline V gene. For the CDR3, the DNA is TGTGCCAGCAGCATTAGATCGACATCGTCCTACGAGCAGTACTTC. Protein: CASSIRSTSSYEQYF.

This clonotype was seen a few times. The rearrangement joins TRBV4-1 to TRBJ2-6, with 9 bases that match TRBD1. This CDR3 spans 19 amino acids. Per the germline V gene, CDR1 is MGHRA and CDR2 is YSYEKL. Trimming removed 4 bases from V and 2 bases from J; junction bases left unmatched: 12. The CDR3 protein is CASSREPGQGIPGANVLTF. In DNA form, the CDR3 reads TGCGCCAGCAGCCGGGAACCGGGACAGGGAATCCCTGGGGCCAACGTCCTGACTTTC.

This clonotype was counted between two and nine times. This rearrangement joins TRBV11-2 to TRBJ2-2; 9 positions agree with TRBD2. This CDR3 is built from 18 residues. The V and J ends lost 1 base and 0 bases, in that order; junction bases with no gene match: 6. Germline CDR1 SGHAT, CDR2 FQNNGV. The CDR3 coding sequence is TGTGCCAGCAGCTTAGTCGGGATAGCGGGGGCGAACACCGGGGAGCTGTTTTTT. Amino acid sequence: CASSLVGIAGANTGELFF.

The chain uses TRBV6-1 and TRBJ2-1; TRBD2 matches 13 bases. Losses at the gene ends were 6 bases for V and 11 bases for J; bases not matched to a gene: 7. CDR3 size: 14 residues. Germline lookup yields CDR1 MNHNS and CDR2 SASEGT. For the CDR3, the DNA is TGTGCCAGCAGCTCAGGACTAGCGGGAGAAAAGCAGTTCTTC. Translation: CASSSGLAGEKQFF.

This clonotype was picked up a small number of times. The chain couples TRBV6-5 to TRBJ2-6; maybe TRBD1 (5 bases). The CDR3 is 17 residues long. CDR1 and CDR2 from the germline V gene are MNHEY and SVGAGI. V shed 0 bases and J shed 0 bases, with 9 bases lying between them. The CDR3 DNA sequence: TGTGCCAGCAGTTACTCGGGCAGGGCCTCTGGGGCCAACGTCCTGACTTTC. The encoded protein is CASSYSGRASGANVLTF.

The chain joins TRBV12-3 or TRBV12-4 to TRBJ1-2; 8 bases agree with TRBD1. The CDR3 covers 13 residues. V was clipped by 6 bases and J by 8 bases; unmatched bases: 8. CDR3 sequence: CASRRTGLWGYTF. Written as DNA, the CDR3 is TGTGCCAGCAGGCGGACAGGGCTGTGGGGCTACACCTTC.

The sample holds a few counts of this clonotype. V is TRBV5-1 and J is TRBJ2-5, with a possible D match to TRBD2 (6 bases). V dropped 0 bases and J dropped 5 bases, with 11 bases sitting between them. The length of the CDR3 is 14 residues. Germline V CDR1 and CDR2: SGHRS, YFSETQ. The CDR3 nucleotides read TGCGCCAGCAGCTTGGGACTAGTTTCGGAGACCCAGTACTTC. Translating gives CASSLGLVSETQYF.

The J gene is TRBJ1-1, the V gene TRBV19; 12 bases agree with TRBD1. Looked up from germline, CDR1 is LNHDA and CDR2 is SQIVND (reference sequence). Trimming took 5 bases from V and 5 from J; bases not matched to a gene: 12. CDR3 length: 17 amino acids. This chain's CDR3 is CASSENFGTGGRTEAFF. CDR3 sequence (DNA): TGTGCCAGTAGTGAGAATTTCGGGACAGGGGGCCGGACTGAAGCTTTCTTT. The full variable domain, completed using reference TRBV19 and TRBJ1-1, is DGGITQSPKYLFRKEGQNVTLSCEQNLNHDAMYWYRQDPGQGLRLIYYSQIVNDFQKGDIAEGYSVSREKKESFPLTVTSAQKNPTAFYLCASSENFGTGGRTEAFFGQGTRLTVV.

The chain links TRBV3-1 to TRBJ2-7, with TRBD2 identical over 8 bases. Per the germline V gene, CDR1 is LGHDT and CDR2 is YNNKEL (reference sequence). This CDR3 region has 14 residues. Losses at the gene ends were 4 bases for V and 3 bases for J; bases not matched to a gene: 5. CDR3 bases: TGTGCCAGCAGCCCTCCGGGAGGGTTCTACGAGCAGTACTTC. The encoded protein is CASSPPGGFYEQYF.

The chain carries TRBV10-3 and TRBJ2-7; 9 bases are a match to TRBD1. Germline V gives CDR1 ENHRY, CDR2 SYGVKD. The length of the CDR3 is 15 residues. V trimming: 11 bases; J trimming: 5 bases; junction bases outside the gene matches: 16. CDR3 protein: CAARGGQGSADEQYF. The DNA of the CDR3 is TGTGCCGCCAGAGGCGGACAGGGGAGTGCGGACGAGCAGTACTTC.

In this sample, this clonotype turned up many times. This chain links TRBV5-1 with TRBJ2-5, with 8 bases identical to TRBD1. Germline assignment: CDR1 SGHRS and CDR2 YFSETQ. Trimming took 3 bases from V and 4 from J; bases not matched to a gene: 2. This CDR3 has 13 residues. The CDR3 sequence is CASSYGQGETQYF. In DNA, the CDR3 is TGCGCCAGCAGCTACGGACAGGGAGAGACCCAGTACTTC.

This clonotype was counted only a few times. The chain has TRBV4-1 and TRBJ2-1; 7 positions match TRBD2. The length of the CDR3 is 15 residues. Germline V gives CDR1 MGHRA, CDR2 YSYEKL. The junction had 6 bases not matched to a gene; V was cut back by 4 bases and J by 3 bases. In DNA form, the CDR3 reads TGCGCCAGCAGCCCTTTCGGGGGGAGCTACAATGAGCAGTTCTTC. Translated: CASSPFGGSYNEQFF.

The J gene is TRBJ1-5, the V gene TRBV4-3; D unresolved. Germline lookup yields CDR1 LGHNA and CDR2 YSLEER. The CDR3 has 13 residues. V was shortened by 3 bases and J by 5 bases, with 8 bases between the two germline ends. CDR3 in amino acids: CASSQGFHQPQHF. The CDR3 nucleotides read TGCGCCAGCAGCCAGGGATTTCATCAGCCCCAGCATTTT.

The gene calls are TRBV4-2 and TRBJ2-3; no clear D. Germline V lookup: CDR1 LGHNA, CDR2 YNFKEQ. The CDR3 loop spans 15 amino acids. V gave up 0 bases and J gave up 6 bases, with 13 bases separating them. The CDR3 here is CASSQEPGLGDTQYF. For the CDR3, the DNA is TGTGCCAGCAGCCAAGAACCTGGGCTGGGGGATACGCAGTATTTT.

This chain joins TRBV11-3 and TRBJ1-5, with 10 bases fitting TRBD1. Per the germline V gene, CDR1 is SGHNT and CDR2 is YENEEA. V dropped 2 bases and J dropped 6; count of bases not matched to a gene: 7. This CDR3 comprises 16 residues. Here the CDR3 DNA reads TGTGCCAGCAGCTTATCGGTCGGACAGGGGGTTCAGCCCCAGCATTTT. It translates to CASSLSVGQGVQPQHF.

Many counts were recorded for this clonotype. The V call is TRBV4-2, the J call TRBJ2-3; 8 bases align to TRBD2. The ends lost 7 bases at V and 4 bases at J; junction bases unmatched: 7. CDR1 and CDR2 from the germline V gene are LGHNA and YNFKEQ. This CDR3 spans 14 amino acids. The CDR3, as DNA: TGTGCCAGCAACAGCGGGAGTTGGGCAGATACGCAGTATTTT. This sequence encodes CASNSGSWADTQYF.